This T cell receptor beta chain was recorded in a study of control samples from healthy donors and cancer patients. Method: immunoSEQ multiplex PCR; TCRdb's copy keeps in-frame clones and lacks some. The data contain 150,000 to 200,000 clones, 75% to 95% of them singletons. From germline, CDR1 is MNHEY and CDR2 SMNVEV (reference sequence). V lost 4 bases, J lost 5 bases, and 7 bases stayed unmatched. The CDR3 is 14 residues long. The material sequenced was blood. This TCR was recovered from a woman aged 40 to 49 in good health. The J gene is TRBJ1-1, the V gene TRBV27, with 7 bases that match TRBD1. CDR3 in amino acids: CASSSTGRGTEAFF. For the CDR3, the DNA is TGTGCCAGCAGTTCGACAGGGCGTGGGACTGAAGCTTTCTTT.